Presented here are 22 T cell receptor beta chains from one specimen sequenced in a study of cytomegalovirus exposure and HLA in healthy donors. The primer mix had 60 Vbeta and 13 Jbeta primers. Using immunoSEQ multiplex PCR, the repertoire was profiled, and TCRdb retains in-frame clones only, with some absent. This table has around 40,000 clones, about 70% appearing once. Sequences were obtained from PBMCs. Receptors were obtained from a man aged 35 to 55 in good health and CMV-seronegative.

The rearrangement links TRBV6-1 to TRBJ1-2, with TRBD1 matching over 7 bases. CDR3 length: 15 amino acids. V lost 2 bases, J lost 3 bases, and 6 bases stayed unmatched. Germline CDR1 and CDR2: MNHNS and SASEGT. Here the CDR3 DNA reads TGTGCCAGCAGTGAACTCAAGACAGGGTACTATGGCTACACCTTC. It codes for CASSELKTGYYGYTF.

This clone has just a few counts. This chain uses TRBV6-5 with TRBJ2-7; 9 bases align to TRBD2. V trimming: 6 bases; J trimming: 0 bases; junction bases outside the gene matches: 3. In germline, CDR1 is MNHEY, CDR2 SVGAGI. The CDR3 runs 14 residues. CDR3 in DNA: TGTGCCAGCAGGAGCGGGGGGTCCTCCTACGAGCAGTACTTC. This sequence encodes CASRSGGSSYEQYF.

Written as DNA, the CDR3 is TGCAGCGTTGCTGGGCAGACCAGAGGCTACACCTTC. It specifies CSVAGQTRGYTF. The chain uses TRBV29-1 and TRBJ1-2; D remains ambiguous. The V end was cut by 4 bases, the J end by 8 bases, with 14 bases between. From germline, CDR1 is SQVTM and CDR2 ANQGSEA. This CDR3 has 12 residues.

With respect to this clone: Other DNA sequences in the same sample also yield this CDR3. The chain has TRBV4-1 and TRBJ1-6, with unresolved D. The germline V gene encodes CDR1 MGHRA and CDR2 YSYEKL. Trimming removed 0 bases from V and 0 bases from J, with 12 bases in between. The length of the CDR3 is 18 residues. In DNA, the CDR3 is TGCGCCAGCAGCCAAGATCCCCCCGGGAGCTCCTATAATTCACCCCTCCACTTT. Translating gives CASSQDPPGSSYNSPLHF.

As DNA, the CDR3 is TGTGCCAGCAGGGCCGGACAGGTTTTCGACTATGGCTACACCTTC. Amino acids: CASRAGQVFDYGYTF. V usage is TRBV2 and J usage is TRBJ1-2; 7 nucleotides align to TRBD1. This CDR3 contains 15 residues. Germline CDR1 is SNHLY and CDR2 is FYNNEI. V was clipped by 6 bases and J by 3 bases; unmatched bases: 10. The whole variable domain, filled in from reference TRBV2 and TRBJ1-2, reads EPEVTQTPSHQVTQMGQEVILRCVPISNHLYFYWYRQILGQKVEFLVSFYNNEISEKSEIFDDQFSVERPDGSNFTLKIRSTKLEDSAMYFCASRAGQVFDYGYTFGSGTRLTVV.

CDR3 coding DNA: TGTGCCAGCAGCTTCGGACTAGCCAATGAGCAGTTCTTC. As protein: CASSFGLANEQFF. The gene calls are TRBV7-2 and TRBJ2-1; the match to TRBD2 covers 8 bases. Germline CDR1 is SGHTA and CDR2 is FQGNSA. After removal of 3 bases from V and 6 bases from J, the junction contained 1 base not matched to a gene. The CDR3 loop spans 13 amino acids.

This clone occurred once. The CDR3 sequence is CASREMAGVNNEQFF. CDR3 nucleotides: TGTGCCAGCAGGGAAATGGCGGGGGTAAACAATGAGCAGTTCTTC. The chain links TRBV6-1 to TRBJ2-1; TRBD2 aligns across 7 bases. Germline CDR1 MNHNS, CDR2 SASEGT. The junction had 10 bases not matched to a gene; V was cut back by 6 bases and J by 5 bases. This CDR3 comprises 15 residues.

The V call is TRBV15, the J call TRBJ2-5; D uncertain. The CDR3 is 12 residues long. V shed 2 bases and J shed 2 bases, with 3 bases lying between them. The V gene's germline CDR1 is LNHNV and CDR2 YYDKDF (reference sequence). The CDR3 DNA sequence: TGTGCCACCAGCAGACCACAAGAGACCCAGTACTTC. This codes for CATSRPQETQYF.

CDR3: CASSLEQGSGEKLFF. CDR3 sequence (DNA): TGCGCCAGCAGCTTGGAGCAGGGGTCGGGGGAAAAACTGTTTTTT. This chain connects TRBV5-1 to TRBJ1-4, with a tentative D call TRBD1 (6 bases). CDR3 length: 15 residues. The germline V gene has CDR1 SGHRS and CDR2 YFSETQ. The ends were cut back, 0 bases at V and 8 bases at J, with 14 bases in the middle.

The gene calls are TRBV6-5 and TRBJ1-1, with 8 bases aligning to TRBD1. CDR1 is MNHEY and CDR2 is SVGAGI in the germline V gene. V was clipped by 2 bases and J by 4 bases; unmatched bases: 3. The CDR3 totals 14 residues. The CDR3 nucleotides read TGTGCCAGCAGTTACGACAGGGGAAGCACTGAAGCTTTCTTT. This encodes CASSYDRGSTEAFF.

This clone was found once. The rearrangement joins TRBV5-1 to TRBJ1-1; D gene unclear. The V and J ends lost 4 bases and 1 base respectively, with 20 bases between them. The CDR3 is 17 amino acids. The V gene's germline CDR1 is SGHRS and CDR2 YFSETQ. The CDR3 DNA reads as TGCGCCAGCAGCACCGACCCAACTAGTACGGGGAACACTGAAGCTTTCTTT. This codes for CASSTDPTSTGNTEAFF.

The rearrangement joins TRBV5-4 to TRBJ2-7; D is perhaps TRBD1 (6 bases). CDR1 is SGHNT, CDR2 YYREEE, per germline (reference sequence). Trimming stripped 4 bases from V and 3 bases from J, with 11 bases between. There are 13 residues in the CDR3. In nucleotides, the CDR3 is TGTGCCAGCAGCCAACAGGGTTTCTACGAGCAGTACTTC. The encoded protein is CASSQQGFYEQYF.

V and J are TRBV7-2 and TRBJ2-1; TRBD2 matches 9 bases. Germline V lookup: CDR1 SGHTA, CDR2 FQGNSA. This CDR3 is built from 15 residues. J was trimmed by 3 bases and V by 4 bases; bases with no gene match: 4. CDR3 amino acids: CASSYAGGLYNEQFF. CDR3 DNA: TGTGCCAGCAGCTACGCGGGGGGGCTCTACAATGAGCAGTTCTTC.

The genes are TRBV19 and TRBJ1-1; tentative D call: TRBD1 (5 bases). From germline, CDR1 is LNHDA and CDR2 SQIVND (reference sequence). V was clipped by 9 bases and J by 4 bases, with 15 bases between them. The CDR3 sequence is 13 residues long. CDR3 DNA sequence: TGTGCCAGCGTTAACGATAGGGGCACTGAAGCTTTCTTT. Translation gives CASVNDRGTEAFF. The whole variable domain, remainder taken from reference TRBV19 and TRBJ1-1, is DGGITQSPKYLFRKEGQNVTLSCEQNLNHDAMYWYRQDPGQGLRLIYYSQIVNDFQKGDIAEGYSVSREKKESFPLTVTSAQKNPTAFYLCASVNDRGTEAFFGQGTRLTVV.

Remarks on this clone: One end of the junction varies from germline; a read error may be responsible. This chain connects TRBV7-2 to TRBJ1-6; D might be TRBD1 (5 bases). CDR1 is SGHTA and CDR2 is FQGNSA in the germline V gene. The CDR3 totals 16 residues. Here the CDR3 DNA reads TGTGCCAGCGGCTTAGCAGGAGGGAGGCAGGGTTCACCCCTCCACTTT. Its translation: CASGLAGGRQGSPLHF.

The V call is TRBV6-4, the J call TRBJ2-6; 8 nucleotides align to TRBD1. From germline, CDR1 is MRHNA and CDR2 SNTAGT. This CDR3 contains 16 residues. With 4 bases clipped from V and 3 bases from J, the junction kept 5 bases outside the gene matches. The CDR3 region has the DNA TGTGCCAGCAGTGGACAGGGGTTCGGTGGGGCCAACGTCCTGACTTTC. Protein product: CASSGQGFGGANVLTF.

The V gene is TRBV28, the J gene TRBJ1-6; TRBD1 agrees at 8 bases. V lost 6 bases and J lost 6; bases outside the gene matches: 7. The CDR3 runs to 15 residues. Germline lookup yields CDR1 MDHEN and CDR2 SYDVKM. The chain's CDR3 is CASSRGQVTNSPLHF. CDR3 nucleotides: TGTGCCAGCAGCCGGGGACAGGTTACTAATTCACCCCTCCACTTT.

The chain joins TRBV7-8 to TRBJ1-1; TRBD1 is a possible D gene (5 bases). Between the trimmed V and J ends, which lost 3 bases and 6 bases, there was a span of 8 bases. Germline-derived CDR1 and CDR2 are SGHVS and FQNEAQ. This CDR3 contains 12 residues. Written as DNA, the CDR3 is TGTGCCAGCAGCTTCTGGGGGGCTGAAGCTTTCTTT. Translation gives CASSFWGAEAFF.

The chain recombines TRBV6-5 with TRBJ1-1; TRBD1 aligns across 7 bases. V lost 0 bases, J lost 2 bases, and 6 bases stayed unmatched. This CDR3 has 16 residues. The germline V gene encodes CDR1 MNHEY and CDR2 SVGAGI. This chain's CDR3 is CASSYSTGAGNTEAFF. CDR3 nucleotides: TGTGCCAGCAGTTACTCCACAGGGGCAGGAAACACTGAAGCTTTCTTT.

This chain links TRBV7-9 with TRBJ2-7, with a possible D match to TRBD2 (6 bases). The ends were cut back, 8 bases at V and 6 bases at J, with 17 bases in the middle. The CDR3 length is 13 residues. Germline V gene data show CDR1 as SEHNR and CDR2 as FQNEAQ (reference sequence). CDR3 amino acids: CASEDRRGVEQYF. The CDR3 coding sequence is TGTGCCAGCGAGGATAGGAGGGGCGTCGAGCAGTACTTC. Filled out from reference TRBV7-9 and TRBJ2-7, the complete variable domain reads DTGVSQNPRHKITKRGQNVTFRCDPISEHNRLYWYRQTLGQGPEFLTYFQNEAQLEKSRLLSDRFSAERPKGSFSTLEIQRTEQGDSAMYLCASEDRRGVEQYFGPGTRLTVT.

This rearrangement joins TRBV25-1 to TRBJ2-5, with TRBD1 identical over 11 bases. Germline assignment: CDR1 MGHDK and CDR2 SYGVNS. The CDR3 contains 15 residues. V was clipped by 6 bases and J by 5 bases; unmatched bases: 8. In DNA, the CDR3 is TGTGCCAGCAGCCTAAGGCGGGACAGGGGGGAGACCCAGTACTTC. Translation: CASSLRRDRGETQYF. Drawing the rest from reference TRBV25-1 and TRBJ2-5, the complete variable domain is EADIYQTPRYLVIGTGKKITLECSQTMGHDKMYWYQQDPGMELHLIHYSYGVNSTEKGDLSSESTVSRIRTEHFPLTLESARPSHTSQYLCASSLRRDRGETQYFGPGTRLLVL.

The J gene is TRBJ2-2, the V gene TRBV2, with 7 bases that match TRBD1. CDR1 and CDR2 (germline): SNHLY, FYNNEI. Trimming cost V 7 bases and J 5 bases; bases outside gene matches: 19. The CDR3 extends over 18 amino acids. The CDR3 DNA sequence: TGTGCCAGCACGTTCTCGAGACAGGGAGAGAAAGGGACCGGGGAGCTGTTTTTT. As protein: CASTFSRQGEKGTGELFF.